What follows are 31 T cell receptor beta chains derived from one specimen sequenced in a study of T cell responses to AZD1222 COVID-19 vaccine. Produced via immunoSEQ multiplex PCR; TCRdb's table is partial and in-frame only. The sample lists around 87,000 clones, approximately 91% occurring once. The specimen comprised peripheral blood, sampled on day 0 of AZD1222 vaccination. Every receptor here comes from an adult in good health.

The chain carries TRBV2 and TRBJ2-4, with D uncertain. The CDR3 length is 16 residues. The V gene lost 4 bases and the J gene lost 0 bases, with 13 bases spanning the gap. Germline loops: CDR1 SNHLY, CDR2 FYNNEI. For the CDR3, the DNA is TGTGCCAGCAGTGCGGAGCGCGGAGTAGCCAAAAACATTCAGTACTTC. Translating gives CASSAERGVAKNIQYF.

V usage is TRBV6-2 or TRBV6-3 and J usage is TRBJ1-2; D remains ambiguous. The CDR3 has 11 amino acids. The germline CDR1 and CDR2 sequences are MNHEY and SVGEGT. The V end lost 3 bases, the J end lost 9 bases, and 8 bases lay between the germline ends. The CDR3 sequence: CASSYGWSYTF. In DNA form, the CDR3 reads TGTGCCAGCAGTTATGGTTGGAGCTACACCTTC.

The chain recombines TRBV6-5 with TRBJ1-2, with D possibly being TRBD1 (5 bases). The length of the CDR3 is 15 residues. Trimming left V 4 bases short and J 1 base short, with 13 bases between. The germline CDR1 and CDR2 sequences are MNHEY and SVGAGI. The CDR3 DNA follows: TGTGCCAGCAGTTCCAGAAGGACAAATAACTATGGCTACACCTTC. This sequence encodes CASSSRRTNNYGYTF.

The gene calls are TRBV6-6 and TRBJ1-2, with D possibly matching TRBD1 (5 bases). V was clipped by 6 bases and J by 2 bases, with 10 bases between them. Germline V gene lookup returns CDR1 MNHNY and CDR2 SVGAGI (reference sequence). CDR3 length: 13 amino acids. The CDR3 nucleotides read TGTGCCAGCAGCCCTGGGACGAACTATGGCTACACCTTC. Encoded protein: CASSPGTNYGYTF.

V usage is TRBV10-3 and J usage is TRBJ1-1, with a tentative D call TRBD1 (5 bases). CDR1 ENHRY and CDR2 SYGVKD come from the germline V gene. The length of the CDR3 is 14 residues. V shed 6 bases and J shed 0 bases, with 11 bases lying between them. For the CDR3, the DNA is TGTGCCATCAGGAGGGACTTTCTGAACACTGAAGCTTTCTTT. Translating gives CAIRRDFLNTEAFF.

The chain links TRBV29-1 to TRBJ2-7, with D maybe TRBD1 (5 bases). The CDR3 has 12 amino acids. The V gene lost 4 bases and the J gene lost 7 bases, with 14 bases spanning the gap. CDR1 is SQVTM and CDR2 is ANQGSEA in the germline V gene. The CDR3 spells CSVADMTVEQYF. CDR3 nucleotide sequence: TGCAGCGTTGCGGACATGACAGTTGAGCAGTACTTC.

The V and J genes are TRBV7-9 and TRBJ2-3; D call uncertain. Between the trimmed V and J ends, which lost 5 bases and 0 bases, there was a span of 9 bases. Germline CDR1 reads SEHNR; CDR2 reads FQNEAQ (reference sequence). CDR3 length: 14 amino acids. The DNA of the CDR3 is TGTGCCAGCAGCCCCTCAGTCAGCACAGATACGCAGTATTTT. It yields the protein CASSPSVSTDTQYF.

This clone showed up just once. This sequence joins TRBV2 and TRBJ2-1; 8 bases agree with TRBD2. Germline lookup yields CDR1 SNHLY and CDR2 FYNNEI. Losses at the gene ends were 7 bases for V and 4 bases for J; bases not matched to a gene: 6. CDR3 length: 14 amino acids. CDR3 residues: CASTPAGVYNEQFF. CDR3 sequence (DNA): TGTGCCAGCACCCCAGCGGGGGTGTACAATGAGCAGTTCTTC.

There are a few counts of this clone. The chain uses TRBV9 and TRBJ1-5, with TRBD1 as a possible D gene (5 bases). The germline V gene has CDR1 SGDLS and CDR2 YYNGEE. Trimming shortened V by 1 base and J by 6 bases, and 23 bases separated the two germline ends. The CDR3 has 18 residues. CDR3 coding DNA: TGTGCCAGCAGCGTACCATCGACTGGGGGTTTAGTGTTTCAGCCCCAGCATTTT. Translated: CASSVPSTGGLVFQPQHF.

The chain has TRBV4-1 and TRBJ1-4; D might be TRBD1 (5 bases). The CDR3 is 15 residues long. Trimming removed 1 base from V and 8 bases from J, with 14 bases in between. The germline V gene encodes CDR1 MGHRA and CDR2 YSYEKL. The CDR3 DNA reads TGCGCCAGCAGCCAAGGACATGGGGGATCCGAAAAACTGTTTTTT. Translation gives CASSQGHGGSEKLFF.

J is TRBJ1-3 and V is TRBV6-5; D remains ambiguous. The CDR3 loop spans 13 amino acids. V shed 7 bases and J shed 1 base, with 8 bases lying between them. Germline V gene data show CDR1 as MNHEY and CDR2 as SVGAGI. The DNA for the CDR3 is TGTGCCAGCAAAGGTTTATCTGGAAACACCATATATTTT. Residues: CASKGLSGNTIYF.

The chain couples TRBV4-1 to TRBJ1-1; TRBD1 might be the D (5 bases). V was clipped by 5 bases and J by 10 bases, with 23 bases between them. Germline V gene sequence: CDR1 MGHRA, CDR2 YSYEKL. The CDR3 contains 15 residues. CDR3 in DNA: TGCGCCAGCAGCAACCCTAGCCGGGGGATGCGTGGAGCTTTCTTT. This codes for CASSNPSRGMRGAFF.

The J gene is TRBJ1-5, the V gene TRBV19; TRBD1 is a possible D gene (5 bases). CDR1 and CDR2 (germline): LNHDA, SQIVND (reference sequence). The V end lost 4 bases, the J end lost 0 bases, and 16 bases lay between the germline ends. The CDR3 has 17 amino acids. The CDR3 reads CASSRGGAAYSNQPQHF. CDR3 DNA sequence: TGTGCCAGTAGTAGGGGTGGGGCAGCTTATAGCAATCAGCCCCAGCATTTT.

The gene calls are TRBV9 and TRBJ1-4; 8 bases line up with TRBD1. Germline V gene sequence: CDR1 SGDLS, CDR2 YYNGEE. The CDR3 has 15 amino acids. Losses at the gene ends were 4 bases for V and 8 bases for J; bases not matched to a gene: 10. Here the CDR3 DNA reads TGTGCCAGCAGCATCGGACAGGGAATAGAGGAAAAACTGTTTTTT. It is translated as CASSIGQGIEEKLFF.

The V and J genes are TRBV4-1 and TRBJ2-1, with TRBD2 matching over 8 bases. The CDR3 sequence is 15 residues long. V lost 3 bases and J lost 5; bases outside the gene matches: 6. Germline V lookup: CDR1 MGHRA, CDR2 YSYEKL. The CDR3 DNA sequence: TGCGCCAGCAGCCAGGTTGGCGGGAGGAACAATGAGCAGTTCTTC. Translation: CASSQVGGRNNEQFF.

The chain couples TRBV4-2 to TRBJ1-2; 7 bases match TRBD1. V was clipped by 2 bases and J by 1 base; unmatched bases: 4. Germline V gene lookup returns CDR1 LGHNA and CDR2 YNFKEQ. The CDR3 has 15 amino acids. CDR3 protein: CASSQPTGHNYGYTF. The CDR3 DNA follows: TGTGCCAGCAGCCAACCGACAGGGCATAACTATGGCTACACCTTC.

This chain links TRBV6-5 with TRBJ2-3; D is ambiguous. Germline V gene lookup returns CDR1 MNHEY and CDR2 SVGAGI. Trimming left V 2 bases short and J 6 bases short, with 3 bases between. CDR3 length: 11 residues. The CDR3: CASSYGDTQYF. DNA of the CDR3: TGTGCCAGCAGTTACGGGGATACGCAGTATTTT.

The chain couples TRBV4-1 to TRBJ1-2; D might be TRBD1 (5 bases). The CDR3 sequence is 17 residues long. The ends were cut back, 4 bases at V and 2 bases at J, with 20 bases in the middle. Germline CDR1 MGHRA, CDR2 YSYEKL. The CDR3 region is CASSRNPAVTGNYGYTF. The CDR3 DNA sequence: TGCGCCAGCAGCCGCAACCCGGCGGTCACAGGCAACTATGGCTACACCTTC.

For this clone: This sample includes further DNA sequences coding for the same CDR3. This sequence joins TRBV18 and TRBJ1-2; 7 bases align to TRBD1. The V gene end was trimmed by 3 bases and the J gene end by 2 bases; junction bases not matched to a gene: 3. The V gene's germline CDR1 is KGHSH and CDR2 LQKENI. The CDR3 length is 14 residues. The CDR3 coding sequence is TGTGCCAGCTCACCCGGACAGGAAAACTATGGCTACACCTTC. Amino acids: CASSPGQENYGYTF.

This clone was detected ten times or more. The gene calls are TRBV18 and TRBJ1-5; D may be TRBD1 (5 bases). Germline CDR1 is KGHSH and CDR2 is LQKENI. The germline V and J ends were trimmed by 2 bases and 1 base, with 9 bases remaining between them. The CDR3 runs 15 residues. This CDR3 is CASSPVQGSNQPQHF. DNA of the CDR3: TGTGCCAGCTCACCAGTTCAGGGCAGCAATCAGCCCCAGCATTTT.

The chain's CDR3 is CASSGLQGAQDGYTF. As DNA, the CDR3 is TGTGCCAGCTCCGGCCTACAGGGGGCCCAGGATGGCTACACCTTC. The chain carries TRBV18 and TRBJ1-2; TRBD1 matches at 9 bases. After removal of 6 bases from V and 6 bases from J, the junction contained 11 bases not matched to a gene. Germline lookup yields CDR1 KGHSH and CDR2 LQKENI. The CDR3 contains 15 residues.

This chain uses TRBV2 with TRBJ2-7; D remains unclear. Trimming took off 6 bases at V and 6 bases at J, with 9 bases between the two ends. CDR3 size: 11 residues. The V gene's germline CDR1 is SNHLY and CDR2 FYNNEI. This chain's CDR3 is CASRWVGEQYF. For the CDR3, the DNA is TGTGCCAGCAGGTGGGTGGGCGAGCAGTACTTC.

The chain carries TRBV7-3 and TRBJ1-3, with D unclear. V was shortened by 2 bases and J by 2 bases, with 10 bases between the two germline ends. There are 15 residues in the CDR3. Germline V gene sequence: CDR1 SGHTA, CDR2 FQGTGA. CDR3 in DNA: TGTGCCAGCAGCTTACACGTCGGCACTGGAAACACCATATATTTT. It codes for CASSLHVGTGNTIYF.

The chain links TRBV15 to TRBJ1-4; weak D call: TRBD1 (6 bases). V was trimmed by 1 base and J by 7 bases, leaving 10 bases between them. CDR1 is LNHNV, CDR2 YYDKDF, per germline (reference sequence). This CDR3 has 14 amino acids. The CDR3 spells CATSRGGGGEKLFF. The CDR3 DNA reads TGTGCCACCAGCAGAGGAGGAGGGGGTGAAAAACTGTTTTTT.

The chain employs TRBV27 and TRBJ1-1, with D tentatively TRBD1 (6 bases). The ends were cut back, 3 bases at V and 10 bases at J, with 15 bases in the middle. CDR3 length: 13 amino acids. The germline V gene has CDR1 MNHEY and CDR2 SMNVEV (reference sequence). Here the CDR3 reads CASSFTGLGGAFF. The CDR3 DNA follows: TGTGCCAGCAGTTTTACAGGGCTAGGGGGAGCTTTCTTT.

The rearrangement joins TRBV2 to TRBJ1-2; D unclear. V lost 2 bases to trimming and J lost 8 bases, with 6 bases between them. CDR3 length equals 11 residues. The germline V gene encodes CDR1 SNHLY and CDR2 FYNNEI. CDR3 nucleotide sequence: TGTGCCAGCAGTGAATTCGGCGGCTACACCTTC. It specifies CASSEFGGYTF. Full variable domain (remainder filled in from reference TRBV2 and TRBJ1-2): EPEVTQTPSHQVTQMGQEVILRCVPISNHLYFYWYRQILGQKVEFLVSFYNNEISEKSEIFDDQFSVERPDGSNFTLKIRSTKLEDSAMYFCASSEFGGYTFGSGTRLTVV.

The rearrangement uses TRBV30 and TRBJ2-6; 8 bases map to TRBD1. CDR3 size: 16 residues. Germline V gene sequence: CDR1 GTSNPN, CDR2 SVGIG (reference sequence). Germline trimming cut 4 bases from V and 0 bases from J; bases unmatched to any gene: 5. The CDR3 protein is CAWTGGASSGANVLTF. The CDR3 DNA reads TGTGCCTGGACAGGGGGCGCATCCTCTGGGGCCAACGTCCTGACTTTC.

The V call is TRBV18, the J call TRBJ1-3; TRBD1 matches 7 bases. Per the germline V gene, CDR1 is KGHSH and CDR2 is LQKENI. This CDR3 is 16 amino acids long. V lost 3 bases to trimming and J lost 0 bases; unmatched junction nucleotides: 5. The CDR3 loop is CASSPRDSSSGNTIYF. CDR3 DNA sequence: TGTGCCAGCTCACCTCGGGACAGTAGCTCTGGAAACACCATATATTTT.

The chain employs TRBV6-5 and TRBJ1-2, with 7 nucleotides matching TRBD1. The germline V gene has CDR1 MNHEY and CDR2 SVGAGI. The CDR3 has 15 residues. Losses at the gene ends were 6 bases for V and 5 bases for J; bases not matched to a gene: 12. CDR3 in DNA: TGTGCCAGCAGCCCCGACAGGGCTTCTTTTTATGGCTACACCTTC. This translates into CASSPDRASFYGYTF.

The J gene is TRBJ1-2, the V gene TRBV6-5; D not resolved. The CDR3 runs to 14 residues. Trimming cost V 0 bases and J 4 bases, with 9 bases left between them. CDR1 is MNHEY, CDR2 SVGAGI, per germline. Here the CDR3 DNA reads TGTGCCAGCAGTTACTCGAGACACCCCTATGGCTACACCTTC. Protein: CASSYSRHPYGYTF.

This chain connects TRBV4-1 to TRBJ1-1; D remains unclear. The CDR3 is made up of 16 amino acids. Trimming cost V 1 base and J 1 base, with 13 bases left between them. Germline values: CDR1 MGHRA, CDR2 YSYEKL. CDR3 nucleotides: TGCGCCAGCAGCCAAGGGTCAGTCGGTCGGAACACTGAAGCTTTCTTT. It specifies CASSQGSVGRNTEAFF.